This T cell receptor (beta chain) is from a study of blood T cell repertoires in COVID-19. The overall study: Sites across the United States, Italy and Spain contributed samples from acute and convalescent COVID-19.

V dropped 4 bases and J dropped 6 bases, with 19 bases sitting between them. The V gene's germline CDR1 is SGHKS and CDR2 YYEKEE (reference sequence). The CDR3 contains 16 residues. Original data processing: Reference gene primer amplification yielded estimated nucleated cell counts. Only in-frame clones appear in the TCRdb table, and some are missing; sequencing was by immunoSEQ multiplex PCR. V and J calls plus clone size are reproduced from that table; the DNA served to infer D and trimming. Of about 240,000 clones detected, about 88% appear once; the ten largest clones hold 0.95% to 1%. The receptor was derived from a woman in her 40s who had recovered from COVID-19. The chain uses TRBV5-5 and TRBJ2-2; a weak D match, TRBD2 (7 bases). Sequencing used peripheral blood. The CDR3: CASSHDQGRVAGELFF. CDR3 nucleotide sequence: TGTGCCAGCAGCCATGACCAGGGGAGGGTAGCCGGGGAGCTGTTTTTT.